This T cell receptor (beta chain) was recovered during a study of beta chain features in type 1 diabetes. The germline V gene has CDR1 LGHNA and CDR2 YSLEER. Trimming cost V 0 bases and J 0 bases, with 9 bases left between them. The CDR3 is 16 amino acids. The study reverse transcribed the entire isolated RNA, so it sequenced expressed TCRB transcripts. Assay: immunoSEQ multiplex PCR; the TCRdb copy retains only in-frame clones and omits some. Counted here are roughly 330,000 clones, roughly 9.6% occurring once; the ten biggest clones make up approximately 0.016%. The gene calls are TRBV4-3 and TRBJ1-3; no clear D. The sample consisted of naive CD4+ T cells from blood. The sequence was obtained from a woman in her 30s in good health. CDR3 region: CASSQDQKSSGNTIYF. DNA for the CDR3: TGCGCCAGCAGCCAAGATCAAAAGAGCTCTGGAAACACCATATATTTT.